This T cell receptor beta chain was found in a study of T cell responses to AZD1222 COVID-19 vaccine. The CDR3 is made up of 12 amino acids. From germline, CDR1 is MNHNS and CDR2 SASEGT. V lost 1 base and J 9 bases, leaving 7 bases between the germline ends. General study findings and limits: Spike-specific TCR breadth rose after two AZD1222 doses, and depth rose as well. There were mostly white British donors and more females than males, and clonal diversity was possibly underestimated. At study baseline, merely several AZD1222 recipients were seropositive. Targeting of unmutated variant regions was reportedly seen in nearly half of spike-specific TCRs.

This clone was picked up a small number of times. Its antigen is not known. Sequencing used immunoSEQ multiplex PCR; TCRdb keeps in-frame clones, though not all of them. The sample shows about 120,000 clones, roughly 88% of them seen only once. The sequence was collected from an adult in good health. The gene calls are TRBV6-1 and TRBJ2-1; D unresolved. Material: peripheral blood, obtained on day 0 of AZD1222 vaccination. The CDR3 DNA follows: TGTGCCAGCAGTGAAGTAATCTTTGAGCAGTTCTTC. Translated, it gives CASSEVIFEQFF.